The entry that follows covers one T cell receptor beta chain sequence. Its antigen is not identified. The data stem from a study of OX40 agonist ivuxolimab in advanced cancers. Background on the study: Ivuxolimab is an agonistic anti-OX40 (CD134) antibody, and patients were treated with it. About 40% of patients had received prior checkpoint inhibitor therapy.

This CDR3 has 14 amino acids. Germline-derived CDR1 and CDR2 are LGHNA and YNFKEQ. The J segment lost 5 bases and the V segment lost 4 bases, leaving 8 bases of the junction unmatched. Libraries were prepared by immunoSEQ multiplex PCR; TCRdb keeps only in-frame clonotypes and omits some of them. The sample holds about 41,000 clones, approximately 82% seen once. Study observations and caveats: CD8+ T cells showed, on average, more clonal expansion than CD4+ cells. Partial responders at 0.1-3.0 mg/kg showed near-lowest clonal expansion.

Here the sequenced sample was CD4+ or CD8+ T cells sorted from blood, taken in a trial of the OX40 agonist ivuxolimab. This chain links TRBV4-2 with TRBJ2-7; 7 bases line up with TRBD2. This receptor was identified in an adult with an advanced solid tumor such as melanoma, head and neck, liver or kidney cancer. CDR3 DNA sequence: TGTGCCAGCAGCCCGTACTGGCGGGGGAACGAGCAGTACTTC. This codes for CASSPYWRGNEQYF.